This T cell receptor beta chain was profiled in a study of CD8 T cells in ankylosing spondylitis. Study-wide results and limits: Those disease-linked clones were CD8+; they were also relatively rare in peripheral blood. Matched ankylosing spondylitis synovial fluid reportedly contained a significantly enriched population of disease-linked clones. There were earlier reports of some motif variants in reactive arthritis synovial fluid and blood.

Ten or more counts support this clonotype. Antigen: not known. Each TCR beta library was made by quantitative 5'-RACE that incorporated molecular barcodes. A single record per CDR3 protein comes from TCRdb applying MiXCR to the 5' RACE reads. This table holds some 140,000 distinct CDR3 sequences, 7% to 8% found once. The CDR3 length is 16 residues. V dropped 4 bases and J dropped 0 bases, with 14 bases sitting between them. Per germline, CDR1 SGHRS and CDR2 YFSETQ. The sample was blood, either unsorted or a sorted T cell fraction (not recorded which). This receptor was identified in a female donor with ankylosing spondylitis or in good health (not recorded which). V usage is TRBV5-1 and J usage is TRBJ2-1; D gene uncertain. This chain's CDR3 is CASSNLGRSSYNEQFF. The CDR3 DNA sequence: TGCGCCAGCAGCAATCTGGGCAGGAGCTCCTACAATGAGCAGTTCTTC.